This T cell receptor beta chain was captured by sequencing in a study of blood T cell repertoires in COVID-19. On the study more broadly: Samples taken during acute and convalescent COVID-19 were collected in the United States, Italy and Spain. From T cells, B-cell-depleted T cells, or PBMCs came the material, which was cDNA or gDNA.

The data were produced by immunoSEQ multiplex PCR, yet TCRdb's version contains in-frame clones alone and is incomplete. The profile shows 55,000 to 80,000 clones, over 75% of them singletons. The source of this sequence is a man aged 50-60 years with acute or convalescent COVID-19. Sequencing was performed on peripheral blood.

CDR3 in DNA: TGTGCCACCAGTGACCATACAGGGCTGGAGGTCGAGCAGTACGTC. Translated: CATSDHTGLEVEQYV. The J gene is TRBJ2-7, the V gene TRBV24-1; D perhaps matches TRBD1 (6 bases). Trimming pared 4 bases from V and 6 bases from J, leaving 18 bases between. This CDR3 is 15 amino acids long. The germline CDR1 and CDR2 sequences are KGHDR and SFDVKD.